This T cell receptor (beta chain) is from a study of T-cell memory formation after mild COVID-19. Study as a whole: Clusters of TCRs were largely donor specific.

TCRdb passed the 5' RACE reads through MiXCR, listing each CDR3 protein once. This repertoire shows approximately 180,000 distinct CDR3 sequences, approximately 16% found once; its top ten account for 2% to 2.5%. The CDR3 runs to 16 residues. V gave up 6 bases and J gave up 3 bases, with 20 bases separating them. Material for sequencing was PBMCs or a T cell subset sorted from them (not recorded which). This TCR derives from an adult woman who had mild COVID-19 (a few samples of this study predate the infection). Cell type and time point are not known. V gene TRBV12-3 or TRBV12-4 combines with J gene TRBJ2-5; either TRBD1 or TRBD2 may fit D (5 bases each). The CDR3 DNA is TGTGCCAGCAGCCTCTTCCCTGTGGGGACCAAAGAGACCCAGTACTTC. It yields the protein CASSLFPVGTKETQYF.